Below, 19 T cell receptor beta chains from the same sample are listed, as sequenced in a study of regulatory T cells in long-lasting Graves disease. Time point denoted: newly diagnosed GD, antithyroid drugs for less than 3 months. The TCR library was made from RNA extracted from PBMCs. Library construction for TCR beta used iRepertoire HTBI primers and Arm-PCR of CDR3 regions. TCRdb itself ran the multiplex PCR reads through MiXCR, one entry per CDR3 protein. This sample has a few hundred thousand distinct CDR3 sequences; 13% occur once, and the top ten carry 8.5% to 10%. A further study also used this sample, focusing on T cells in Graves' hyperthyroidism and ophthalmopathy.

Source: peripheral blood mononuclear cells (PBMCs), taken at new diagnosis, from a patient treated with antithyroid drugs. These receptors all come from a man aged 25-40 years with Graves disease.

The rearrangement joins TRBV6-2 or TRBV6-3 to TRBJ2-5; 9 bases are a match to TRBD2. This CDR3 is built from 16 residues. Germline-derived CDR1 and CDR2 are MNHEY and SVGEGT. The ends lost 5 bases at V and 2 bases at J; junction bases unmatched: 9. CDR3 bases: TGTGCCAGCAGTACCCTGGGACTAGCAAATCAAGAGACCCAGTACTTC. This encodes CASSTLGLANQETQYF.

This clonotype was detected ten times or more. V and J are TRBV20-1 and TRBJ1-5; weak D call: TRBD1 (6 bases). The CDR3 contains 15 residues. Germline loops: CDR1 DFQATT, CDR2 SNEGSKA (reference sequence). The V end lost 5 bases, the J end lost 1 base, and 15 bases lay between the germline ends. CDR3 coding DNA: TGCAGTGCTCAGACAGGCAAAGGGAGCAATCAGCCCCAGCATTTT. Amino acid sequence: CSAQTGKGSNQPQHF.

The chain couples TRBV9 to TRBJ2-5; 9 bases line up with TRBD2. Per the germline V gene, CDR1 is SGDLS and CDR2 is YYNGEE. With V trimmed by 1 base and J by 1 base, 8 bases remained unmatched. This CDR3 spans 17 amino acids. CDR3 sequence (DNA): TGTGCCAGCAGCGTAAACTTTGCTAGCGGGACCCAAGAGACCCAGTACTTC. This codes for CASSVNFASGTQETQYF.

This clonotype has at least ten counts. The rearrangement links TRBV27 to TRBJ2-5; TRBD1 might be the D (7 bases). The CDR3 totals 15 residues. The ends were cut back, 2 bases at V and 4 bases at J, with 14 bases in the middle. In germline, CDR1 is MNHEY, CDR2 SMNVEV (reference sequence). The CDR3: CASSLAGGLGETQYF. The CDR3 DNA sequence: TGTGCCAGCAGTTTAGCAGGGGGGTTGGGAGAGACCCAGTACTTC.

V usage is TRBV5-8 and J usage is TRBJ1-3; no clear D gene. Germline V gene data show CDR1 as SGHTS and CDR2 as YDEGEE. The CDR3 spans 15 residues. Trimming left V 1 base short and J 7 bases short, with 15 bases between. Here the CDR3 DNA reads TGTGCCAGCAGCTTGAGGGTGACCGTTGCGAACACCATATATTTT. Amino acid sequence: CASSLRVTVANTIYF.

The sample holds a few counts of this clonotype. With a much larger clone just one base away, this may be a read error. CDR3 DNA sequence: TGTGCCAACAGTTTCAGTACTCACAAAGCGAGCACAGATACGCAGTATTTT. Its translation: CANSFSTHKASTDTQYF. The rearrangement links TRBV12-3 or TRBV12-4 to TRBJ2-3; D gene ambiguous. This CDR3 contains 17 residues.

The table lists this clonotype with many counts. The J gene is TRBJ2-2, the V gene TRBV7-3; perhaps TRBD1 as D (5 bases). CDR1 and CDR2 (germline): SGHTA, FQGTGA. V dropped 5 bases and J dropped 4 bases, with 14 bases sitting between them. The CDR3 spans 15 residues. The CDR3 DNA reads TGTGCCAGCAGCCCCCAGGGCAGCTTCACCGGGGAGCTGTTTTTT. Its translation is CASSPQGSFTGELFF.

This clonotype appeared a few times. The V gene is TRBV29-1, the J gene TRBJ2-1, with 11 bases lining up with TRBD2. CDR1 is SQVTM and CDR2 is ANQGSEA in the germline V gene. This CDR3 contains 14 residues. Trimming at V came to 5 bases and at J to 10 bases, leaving 10 bases not matched to a gene. CDR3 bases: TGCAGCGTTCGATTTAGCGGGAGGGCCTACGAGCAGTTCTTC. Translating gives CSVRFSGRAYEQFF.

This clonotype occurred many times. The chain recombines TRBV10-3 with TRBJ1-1; 7 nucleotides agree with TRBD1. Unmatched junction bases numbered 0, after V lost 4 bases and J lost 4 bases. The CDR3 has 12 residues. CDR1 and CDR2 (germline): ENHRY, SYGVKD. The CDR3 region has the DNA TGTGCCATCAGTGGGGACAGCACTGAAGCTTTCTTT. Its protein is CAISGDSTEAFF.

This clonotype came up many times. CDR3 protein: CASSLVAGGRRGETQYF. The CDR3 nucleotides read TGTGCCAGCAGCTTAGTAGCGGGAGGGCGTCGGGGAGAGACCCAGTACTTC. The rearrangement uses TRBV7-2 and TRBJ2-5, with 11 bases identical to TRBD2. Germline CDR1 SGHTA, CDR2 FQGNSA. CDR3 length equals 17 residues. The J segment lost 4 bases and the V segment lost 1 base, leaving 8 bases of the junction unmatched.

This clonotype was observed a handful of times. The chain is built from TRBV7-6 and TRBJ1-2; D is possibly TRBD1 (5 bases). V lost 2 bases to trimming and J lost 1 base, with 20 bases between them. CDR1 and CDR2 from the germline V gene are SGHVS and FNYEAQ. The CDR3 consists of 18 residues. The CDR3 loop reads CASSLTIRDRKDNYGYTF. The CDR3 nucleotides read TGTGCCAGCAGCTTAACCATCCGGGACCGTAAAGATAACTATGGCTACACCTTC.

This clonotype was observed at least ten times. V usage is TRBV12-3 or TRBV12-4 and J usage is TRBJ2-2; unclear D gene. The CDR3 contains 14 residues. Trimming pared 1 base from V and 6 bases from J, leaving 9 bases between. The CDR3 loop reads CASSLDLGAGELFF. The CDR3 DNA follows: TGTGCCAGCAGTTTAGATCTGGGTGCCGGGGAGCTGTTTTTT.

Only a few counts were recorded for this clonotype. The gene calls are TRBV19 and TRBJ1-2; TRBD1 matches at 7 bases. CDR1 and CDR2 (germline): LNHDA, SQIVND (reference sequence). This CDR3 is 16 amino acids long. The junction had 14 bases not matched to a gene; V was cut back by 6 bases and J by 4 bases. The CDR3 DNA reads TGTGCCAGTAGCATCAAAGCGACAGGGTCGGGCTATGGCTACACCTTC. Translating gives CASSIKATGSGYGYTF.

Ten or more counts support this clonotype. This sequence joins TRBV7-9 and TRBJ2-2; no clear D. Trimming took 1 base from V and 0 from J, leaving 3 bases between them. The length of the CDR3 is 14 residues. Germline lookup yields CDR1 SEHNR and CDR2 FQNEAQ (reference sequence). This CDR3 reads CASSLGSNTGELFF. CDR3 nucleotide sequence: TGTGCCAGCAGCTTAGGGTCGAACACCGGGGAGCTGTTTTTT.

A word on this clonotype: This may arise from a read error, as a much more abundant clone is one base away. The rearrangement joins TRBV5-1 to TRBJ1-2; D is ambiguous. This CDR3 spans 13 amino acids. CDR1 and CDR2 (germline): SGHRS, YFSETQ. The CDR3 nucleotides read TGCGCCAACAGCTTGTCAACTAACTATGGCTACACCTTC. Its translation: CANSLSTNYGYTF. The full variable domain, its missing parts supplied by reference TRBV5-1 and TRBJ1-2, is KAGVTQTPRYLIKTRGQQVTLSCSPISGHRSVSWYQQTPGQGLQFLFEYFSETQRNKGNFPGRFSGRQFSNSRSEMNVSTLELGDSALYLCANSLSTNYGYTFGSGTRLTVV.

A word on this clonotype: The junction departs from germline at one end; a sequencing error may be responsible. This chain links TRBV11-3 with TRBJ1-1; possibly TRBD1 for D (6 bases). CDR1 and CDR2 from the germline V gene are SGHNT and YENEEA. The CDR3 has 12 amino acids. CDR3 coding DNA: TGTGCCAGCAGCCAGGGGAACACTCAAGCTTTCTTT. It translates to CASSQGNTQAFF.

This clonotype was counted between two and nine times. This chain connects TRBV6-4 to TRBJ2-5; D is tentatively TRBD1 or TRBD2 (5 bases each). Germline V gene sequence: CDR1 MRHNA, CDR2 SNTAGT. The V gene lost 4 bases and the J gene lost 7 bases, with 19 bases spanning the gap. This CDR3 contains 15 residues. DNA of the CDR3: TGTGCCAGCAGTGTTGTGGGGGAGCCGCGTGGGACCCAGTACTTC. Protein: CASSVVGEPRGTQYF.

This clonotype has ten or more counts. V and J are TRBV20-1 and TRBJ2-7; 7 nucleotides match TRBD2. CDR1 and CDR2 (germline): DFQATT, SNEGSKA (reference sequence). J was trimmed by 0 bases and V by 0 bases; bases with no gene match: 14. The CDR3 contains 18 residues. CDR3 coding DNA: TGCAGTGCTAGAGATGGAGTAGCGGGCGTCCCCTACTCCTACGAGCAGTACTTC. Translated, it gives CSARDGVAGVPYSYEQYF.

This clonotype was counted a few times. The chain links TRBV13 to TRBJ2-3; 8 nucleotides line up with TRBD2. V lost 1 base and J lost 2; bases outside the gene matches: 5. The length of the CDR3 is 16 residues. The germline gives CDR1 PRHDT, CDR2 FYEKMQ (reference sequence). CDR3 sequence: CASSLVSGSVTDTQYF. In DNA, the CDR3 is TGTGCCAGCAGCTTAGTCAGCGGGAGCGTCACAGATACGCAGTATTTT.